These 10 T cell receptor beta chains originate from one sample sequenced in a study of T-cell reconstitution after alpha-beta-depleted transplantation in children. Unique molecular identifiers were incorporated into the prepared TCRbeta library. TCRdb called the PCR reads again in MiXCR, with one record for every CDR3 protein. The sample yields 210,000 or so distinct CDR3 sequences, roughly a tenth seen once. This sample comprised PBMCs, obtained before TCRalphabeta/CD19-depleted stem cell transplant. The receptors come from a child younger than two with acute myeloid leukemia, due to receive a stem cell transplant.

This clonotype occurred many times. The chain recombines TRBV7-2 with TRBJ2-3; possibly TRBD2 for D (6 bases). The ends were cut back, 2 bases at V and 1 base at J, with 7 bases in the middle. Germline CDR1 SGHTA, CDR2 FQGNSA. The CDR3 covers 14 residues. The CDR3 DNA sequence: TGTGCCAGCAGCTTACCGGGAGGCACAGATACGCAGTATTTT. It specifies CASSLPGGTDTQYF.

In its sample, this clonotype was seen many times. This CDR3 reads CSVLDSLLSYEQYF. CDR3 bases: TGCAGCGTTTTGGACAGCCTACTTTCCTACGAGCAGTACTTC. The J gene is TRBJ2-7, the V gene TRBV29-1, with TRBD1 as a possible D gene (6 bases). Between the trimmed V and J ends, which lost 5 bases and 1 base, there was a span of 15 bases. This CDR3 is 14 amino acids long. CDR1 is SQVTM and CDR2 is ANQGSEA in the germline V gene.

This chain uses TRBV29-1 with TRBJ1-5; D not certain. Per the germline V gene, CDR1 is SQVTM and CDR2 is ANQGSEA. CDR3 size: 12 residues. The V end was cut by 4 bases, the J end by 3 bases, with 7 bases between. The CDR3 nucleotides are TGCAGCGTTGGGGCGGACAATCAGCCCCAGCATTTT. It codes for CSVGADNQPQHF.

This clonotype showed up just a few times. The genes are TRBV7-9 and TRBJ2-1, with D perhaps matching TRBD1 or TRBD2 (5 bases each). V gave up 4 bases and J gave up 8 bases, with 18 bases separating them. The CDR3 is made up of 15 amino acids. Per germline, CDR1 SEHNR and CDR2 FQNEAQ (reference sequence). CDR3 nucleotide sequence: TGTGCCAGCAGCTCATCGGGACCAAGCTTTGATGAGCAGTTCTTC. It translates to CASSSSGPSFDEQFF.

This clonotype came up many times. V and J are TRBV20-1 and TRBJ2-1; 9 positions agree with TRBD2. CDR1 DFQATT and CDR2 SNEGSKA come from the germline V gene (reference sequence). This CDR3 is 15 amino acids long. The V segment lost 3 bases and the J segment 6 bases; nucleotides outside the gene matches: 9. The DNA of the CDR3 is TGCAGTGCTAGGGCTTCTAGCGGGACTTTCAATGAGCAGTTCTTC. Protein product: CSARASSGTFNEQFF.

In its sample, this clonotype was seen many times. The chain employs TRBV3-1 and TRBJ2-2; 8 bases agree with TRBD2. Germline assignment: CDR1 LGHDT and CDR2 YNNKEL (reference sequence). Unmatched junction bases numbered 0, after V lost 3 bases and J lost 6 bases. The CDR3 covers 13 residues. CDR3 DNA: TGTGCCAGCAGCCAGACTAGCGCCGGGGAGCTGTTTTTT. Translated, it gives CASSQTSAGELFF.

The chain has TRBV6-5 and TRBJ2-2; D may correspond to TRBD1 or TRBD2 (6 bases each). Germline lookup yields CDR1 MNHEY and CDR2 SVGAGI. The ends were cut back, 7 bases at V and 7 bases at J, with 25 bases in the middle. CDR3 length: 17 amino acids. For the CDR3, the DNA is TGTGCCAGCACCTACCTTAGGGCTGTCGGGGGCATCGGGGAGCTGTTTTTT. Its protein product is CASTYLRAVGGIGELFF.

This clonotype was picked up a small number of times. The chain links TRBV4-2 to TRBJ2-1; 11 positions match TRBD2. CDR3 length: 18 residues. With 4 bases clipped from V and 5 bases from J, the junction kept 13 bases outside the gene matches. CDR1 and CDR2 from the germline V gene are LGHNA and YNFKEQ. CDR3 DNA sequence: TGTGCCAGCAGCCTAATAGCGGGGGGGCACTTGGGCCACAATGAGCAGTTCTTC. It specifies CASSLIAGGHLGHNEQFF.

With respect to this clonotype: It may be a read error: a sequence one base away is much more abundant. This chain joins TRBV12-3 or TRBV12-4 and TRBJ1-5; a possible D gene is TRBD1 (5 bases). Trimming cost V 2 bases and J 9 bases, with 11 bases left between them. The CDR3 consists of 13 residues. CDR3 amino acids: CASSLRGHLPQHF. As DNA, the CDR3 is TGTGCCAGCAGTTTAAGGGGTCATCTGCCCCAGCATTTT.

This clonotype was observed many times. The J gene is TRBJ1-5, the V gene TRBV5-1; the D gene is possibly TRBD1 (5 bases). The CDR3 totals 14 residues. In germline, CDR1 is SGHRS, CDR2 YFSETQ. V gave up 4 bases and J gave up 12 bases, with 20 bases separating them. CDR3 sequence: CASSPGPPSEDQHF. As DNA, the CDR3 is TGCGCCAGCAGCCCGGGACCCCCCTCTGAAGACCAGCATTTT.